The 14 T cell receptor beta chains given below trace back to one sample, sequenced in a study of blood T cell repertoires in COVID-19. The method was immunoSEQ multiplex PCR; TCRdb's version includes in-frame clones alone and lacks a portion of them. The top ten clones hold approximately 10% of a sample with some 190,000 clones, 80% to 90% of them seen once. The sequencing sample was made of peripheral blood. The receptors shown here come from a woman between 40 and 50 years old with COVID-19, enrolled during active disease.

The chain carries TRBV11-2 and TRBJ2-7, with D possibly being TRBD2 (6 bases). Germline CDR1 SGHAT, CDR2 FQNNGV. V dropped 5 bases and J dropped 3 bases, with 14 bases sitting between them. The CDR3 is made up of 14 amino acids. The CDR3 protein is CASSQKRGIYEQYV. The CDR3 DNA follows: TGTGCCAGCAGCCAGAAACGGGGGATCTACGAGCAGTACGTC.

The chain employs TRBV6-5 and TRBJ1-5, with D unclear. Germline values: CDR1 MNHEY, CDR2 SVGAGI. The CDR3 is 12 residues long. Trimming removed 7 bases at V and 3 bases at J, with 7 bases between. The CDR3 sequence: CASKTTNQPQHF. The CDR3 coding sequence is TGTGCCAGCAAGACTACCAATCAGCCCCAGCATTTT.

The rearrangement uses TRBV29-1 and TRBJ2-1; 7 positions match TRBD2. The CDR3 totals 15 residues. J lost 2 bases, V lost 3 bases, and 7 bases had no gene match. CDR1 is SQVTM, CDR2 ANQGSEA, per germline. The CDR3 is CSVEGGTLPYNEQFF. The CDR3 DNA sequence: TGCAGCGTTGAGGGGGGGACGCTCCCCTACAATGAGCAGTTCTTC.

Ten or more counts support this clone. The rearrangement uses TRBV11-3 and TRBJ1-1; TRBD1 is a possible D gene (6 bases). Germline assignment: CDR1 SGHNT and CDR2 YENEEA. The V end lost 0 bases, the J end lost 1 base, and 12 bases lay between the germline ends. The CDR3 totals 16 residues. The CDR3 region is CASSLEEQGKNTEAFF. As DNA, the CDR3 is TGTGCCAGCAGCTTAGAGGAACAGGGTAAGAACACTGAAGCTTTCTTT.

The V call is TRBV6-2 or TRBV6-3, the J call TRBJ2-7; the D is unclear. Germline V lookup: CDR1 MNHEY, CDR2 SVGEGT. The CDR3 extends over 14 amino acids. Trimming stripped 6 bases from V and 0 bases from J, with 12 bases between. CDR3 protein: CASSRGYSSYEQYF. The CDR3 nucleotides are TGTGCCAGCAGCCGCGGCTATTCCTCCTACGAGCAGTACTTC.

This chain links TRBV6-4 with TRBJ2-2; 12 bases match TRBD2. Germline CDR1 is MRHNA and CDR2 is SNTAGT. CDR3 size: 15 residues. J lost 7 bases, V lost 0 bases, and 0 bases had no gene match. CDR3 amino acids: CASSDSTSGSGELFF. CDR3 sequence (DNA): TGTGCCAGCAGTGACTCGACTAGCGGGAGCGGGGAGCTGTTTTTT.

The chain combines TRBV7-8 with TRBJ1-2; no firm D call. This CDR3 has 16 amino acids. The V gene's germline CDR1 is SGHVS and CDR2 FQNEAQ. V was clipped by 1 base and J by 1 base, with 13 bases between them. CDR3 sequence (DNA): TGTGCCAGCAGCTTAGGGGCAGAGGGATTTAACTATGGCTACACCTTC. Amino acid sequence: CASSLGAEGFNYGYTF.

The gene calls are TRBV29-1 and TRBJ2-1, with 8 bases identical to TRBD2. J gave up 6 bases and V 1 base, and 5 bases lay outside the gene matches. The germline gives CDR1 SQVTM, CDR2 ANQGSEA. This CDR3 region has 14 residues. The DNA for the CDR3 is TGCAGCGTTGAAGGAGCGGGAGTAGGCAATGAGCAGTTCTTC. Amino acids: CSVEGAGVGNEQFF.

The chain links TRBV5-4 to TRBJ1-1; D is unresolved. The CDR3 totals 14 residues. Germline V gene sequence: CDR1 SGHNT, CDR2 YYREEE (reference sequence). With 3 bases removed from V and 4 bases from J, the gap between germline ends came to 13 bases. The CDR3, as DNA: TGTGCCAGCAGCTCCGGGTTTTTTGGCACTGAAGCTTTCTTT. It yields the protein CASSSGFFGTEAFF. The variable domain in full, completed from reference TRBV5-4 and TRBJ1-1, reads ETGVTQSPTHLIKTRGQQVTLRCSSQSGHNTVSWYQQALGQGPQFIFQYYREEENGRGNFPPRFSGLQFPNYSSELNVNALELDDSALYLCASSSGFFGTEAFFGQGTRLTVV.

The CDR3 loop reads CASSTGSNNSPLHF. In DNA form, the CDR3 reads TGTGCCAGCAGCACAGGGTCGAATAATTCACCCCTCCACTTT. The chain uses TRBV7-3 and TRBJ1-6, with D possibly being TRBD1 (6 bases). There are 14 residues in the CDR3. V was pared by 5 bases and J by 5 bases, with 10 bases between. CDR1 SGHTA and CDR2 FQGTGA come from the germline V gene. The full variable domain, with the rest looked up from reference TRBV7-3 and TRBJ1-6, is GAGVSQTPSNKVTEKGKYVELRCDPISGHTALYWYRQSLGQGPEFLIYFQGTGAADDSGLPNDRFFAVRPEGSVSTLKIQRTERGDSAVYLCASSTGSNNSPLHFGNGTRLTVT.

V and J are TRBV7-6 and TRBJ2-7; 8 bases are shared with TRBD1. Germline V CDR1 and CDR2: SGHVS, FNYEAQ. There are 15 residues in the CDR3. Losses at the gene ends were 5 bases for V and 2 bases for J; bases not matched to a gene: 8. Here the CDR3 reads CASSIGQGYTYEQYF. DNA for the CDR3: TGTGCCAGCAGCATCGGACAGGGTTATACCTACGAGCAGTACTTC.

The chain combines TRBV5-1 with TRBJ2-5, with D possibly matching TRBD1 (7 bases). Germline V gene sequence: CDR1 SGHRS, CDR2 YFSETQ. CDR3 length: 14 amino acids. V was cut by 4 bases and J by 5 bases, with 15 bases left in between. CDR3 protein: CASSKGGAGETQYF. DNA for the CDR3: TGCGCCAGCAGCAAAGGGGGCGCGGGGGAGACCCAGTACTTC. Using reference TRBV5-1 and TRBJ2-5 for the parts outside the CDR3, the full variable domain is KAGVTQTPRYLIKTRGQQVTLSCSPISGHRSVSWYQQTPGQGLQFLFEYFSETQRNKGNFPGRFSGRQFSNSRSEMNVSTLELGDSALYLCASSKGGAGETQYFGPGTRLLVL.

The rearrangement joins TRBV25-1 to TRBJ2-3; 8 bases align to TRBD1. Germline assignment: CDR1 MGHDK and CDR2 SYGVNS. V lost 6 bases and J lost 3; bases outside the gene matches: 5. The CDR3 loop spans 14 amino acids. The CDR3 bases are TGTGCCAGCAGCTGGACAGGGAGGACAGATACGCAGTATTTT. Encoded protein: CASSWTGRTDTQYF.

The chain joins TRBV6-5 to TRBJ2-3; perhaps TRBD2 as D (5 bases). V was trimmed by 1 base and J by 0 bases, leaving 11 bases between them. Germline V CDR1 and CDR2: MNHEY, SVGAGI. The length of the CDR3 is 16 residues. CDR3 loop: CASSYFGSSSTDTQYF. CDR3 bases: TGTGCCAGCAGTTACTTTGGGAGCTCTAGCACAGATACGCAGTATTTT.